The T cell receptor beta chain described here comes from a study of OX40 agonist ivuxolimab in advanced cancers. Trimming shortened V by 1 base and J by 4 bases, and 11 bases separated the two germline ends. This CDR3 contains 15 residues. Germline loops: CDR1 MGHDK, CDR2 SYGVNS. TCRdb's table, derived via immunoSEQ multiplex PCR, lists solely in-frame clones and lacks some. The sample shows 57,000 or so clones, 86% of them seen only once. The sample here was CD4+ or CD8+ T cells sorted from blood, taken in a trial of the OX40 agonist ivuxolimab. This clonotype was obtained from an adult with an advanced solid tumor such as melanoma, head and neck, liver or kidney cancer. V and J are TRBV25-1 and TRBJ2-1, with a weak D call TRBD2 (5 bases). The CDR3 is CASSESRLNYNEQFF. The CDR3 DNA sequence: TGTGCCAGCAGTGAATCTAGACTAAATTACAATGAGCAGTTCTTC.